The present T cell receptor beta chain was sequenced within a study of blood T cell repertoires in COVID-19 (dated by TCRdb to the early 2020s). Looking at the study overall: Samples covering the acute and convalescent phases of COVID-19 were provided by collaborators in the United States, Italy and Spain. The material from the prospective study consisted of cDNA or gDNA derived from T cells, B-cell-depleted T cells, or PBMCs. Deeply sampled blood TCRbeta repertoires from subjects exposed to, actively infected with, or recovered from COVID-19 were included in the dataset. The repertoires were made available in a free public database intended to serve as a resource for research on the immune response to SARS-CoV-2. Samples were obtained from the ongoing ImmuneRACE study (first 160 participants) and from about 1,300 subjects provided by 6 global collaborators. Sample metadata almost always included a de-identified subject ID, COVID-19 status, age in years and sex. HLA class I and class II types, where available, came from metadata supplied by the sample provider rather than from assay-based typing.

V is shortened by 2 bases, J by 7 bases, and the region joining them spans 21 bases. For CDR1 and CDR2, the germline V gene (reference sequence) lists SEHNR and FQNEAQ. From the cysteine up to the phenylalanine, the CDR3 has a length of 16 residues. Of all the DNA, just the CDR3 is kept, 48 bases in frame from base 1. TCRbeta CDR3 regions were amplified from genomic DNA by means of the immunoSEQ Assay, a bias-controlled multiplex PCR. Concerning the study's data processing: Nucleated cell counts per sample were estimated from amplification of reference gene primers within the assay. To quantify the absolute abundance of each unique TCRbeta CDR3 rearrangement, sequence reads were collapsed and filtered. Productive Simpson clonality was computed per sample as the square root of Simpson's diversity index over productive rearrangements. This immuneACCESS table, as held by TCRdb, lists in-frame sequences with V and J called but not all clones. Of the missing ones, under half trace to an unresolved V gene in checked studies; the others have no known cause. The DNA gave D and trimming, while V, J and clone size come from that table. The sample profile shows about 140,000 clones; 82% of them were found once. About 4% of the sample is in the top ten clones.

General conclusions and limits of the study: The quantity of clinical and demographic metadata differed by source and by participant and was supplied without curation.

Note on this clone: There is no known antigen for this receptor. The input lacks base qualities; no much larger clone sits a single base away.

Each collaborating institution followed its own protocols to collect whole blood in K2EDTA tubes. For TCRbeta analysis, collaborators shipped samples as frozen whole blood, isolated PBMCs, or DNA extracted from either of those sample types. The clonotype originates from an elderly woman with acute or convalescent COVID-19. The V gene is TRBV7-9 and the J gene is TRBJ2-7; TRBD1 is a possible D gene, resting on 6 matching bases. Sequencing was carried out using peripheral blood. The sequence in DNA is TGTGCCAGCAGCTTACGGCCGGGGACACTGCCTGAGGAGCAGTACTTC. Its translation reads: CASSLRPGTLPEEQYF.